The sequence of this T cell receptor beta chain was determined in a study of T cell responses to AZD1222 COVID-19 vaccine. Study results and caveats: Repertoire sampling was restricted to post-peak T cell response timepoints. Nearly half of spike-specific TCRs reportedly go after variant regions that carry no mutations. Spike-specific TCR breadth and depth rose after two AZD1222 doses. Only 5 or 6 individuals given AZD1222 were seropositive at baseline.

Only in-frame clones appear in the TCRdb table, and some are missing; sequencing was by immunoSEQ multiplex PCR. The profile shows more than 95,000 clones, more than 70% of them singletons. V lost 4 bases to trimming and J lost 6 bases, with 8 bases between them. The CDR3 covers 13 residues. From germline, CDR1 is SGDLS and CDR2 YYNGEE. As for this clone: Antigen unknown.

V usage is TRBV9 and J usage is TRBJ1-6; D is unresolved. This TCR was sampled from an adult who received the AZD1222 COVID-19 vaccine. This specimen was peripheral blood, taken 28 days after the second AZD1222 dose. The CDR3 spells CASSSLPNSPLHF. The CDR3 nucleotides are TGTGCCAGCAGCTCCCTACCTAATTCACCCCTCCACTTT. Combining the CDR3 with reference TRBV9 and TRBJ1-6 gives the whole variable domain DSGVTQTPKHLITATGQRVTLRCSPRSGDLSVYWYQQSLDQGLQFLIQYYNGEERAKGNILERFSAQQFPDLHSELNLSSLELGDSALYFCASSSLPNSPLHFGNGTRLTVT.